Below are 5 T cell receptor beta chains sequenced from a single sample in a study of control samples from healthy donors and cancer patients. Produced via immunoSEQ multiplex PCR; TCRdb's table is partial and in-frame only. The sample holds some 89,000 clones, 70% to 90% seen once. The material sequenced was blood. The receptor set was obtained from a woman in her thirties or forties in good health.

The chain couples TRBV2 to TRBJ2-2; TRBD2 agrees at 10 bases. J lost 1 base, V lost 6 bases, and 11 bases had no gene match. From germline, CDR1 is SNHLY and CDR2 FYNNEI. CDR3 length: 18 amino acids. CDR3 sequence (DNA): TGTGCCAGCAGCCCCGGGTTAGCGGGGGGACGGAACACCGGGGAGCTGTTTTTT. Protein product: CASSPGLAGGRNTGELFF.

The chain carries TRBV30 and TRBJ2-2; no reliable D call. Germline V CDR1 and CDR2: GTSNPN, SVGIG (reference sequence). The CDR3 contains 13 residues. V was pared by 1 base and J by 4 bases, with 7 bases between. DNA for the CDR3: TGTGCCTGGAGTGGGGCTTCCACCGGGGAGCTGTTTTTT. Protein sequence: CAWSGASTGELFF. The complete variable domain, with remaining parts taken from reference TRBV30 and TRBJ2-2, reads SQTIHQWPATLVQPVGSPLSLECTVEGTSNPNLYWYRQAAGRGLQLLFYSVGIGQISSEVPQNLSASRPQDRQFILSSKKLLLSDSGFYLCAWSGASTGELFFGEGSRLTVL.

The V gene is TRBV29-1, the J gene TRBJ1-1; 9 bases agree with TRBD1. This CDR3 is 13 amino acids long. Germline values: CDR1 SQVTM, CDR2 ANQGSEA. V shed 7 bases and J 1 base; nucleotides not matched to a gene: 4. CDR3 protein: CSARGQGNTEAFF. The CDR3 coding sequence is TGCAGCGCCCGGGGACAGGGGAACACTGAAGCTTTCTTT.

J is TRBJ2-3 and V is TRBV29-1; the D gene is possibly TRBD2 (6 bases). Germline V gene sequence: CDR1 SQVTM, CDR2 ANQGSEA. V gave up 1 base and J gave up 9 bases, with 14 bases separating them. This CDR3 contains 13 residues. CDR3 coding DNA: TGCAGCGTTGAAGGGTTTGAAGGAGGGACGCAGTATTTT. Translated: CSVEGFEGGTQYF.

This rearrangement joins TRBV18 to TRBJ2-7; perhaps TRBD1 as D (5 bases). CDR1 and CDR2 from the germline V gene are KGHSH and LQKENI. The CDR3 sequence is 18 residues long. The V end lost 1 base, the J end lost 1 base, and 20 bases lay between the germline ends. The CDR3 is CASSPLPNRKANSYEQYF. The DNA for the CDR3 is TGTGCCAGCTCACCACTACCCAACAGGAAAGCGAATTCCTACGAGCAGTACTTC.